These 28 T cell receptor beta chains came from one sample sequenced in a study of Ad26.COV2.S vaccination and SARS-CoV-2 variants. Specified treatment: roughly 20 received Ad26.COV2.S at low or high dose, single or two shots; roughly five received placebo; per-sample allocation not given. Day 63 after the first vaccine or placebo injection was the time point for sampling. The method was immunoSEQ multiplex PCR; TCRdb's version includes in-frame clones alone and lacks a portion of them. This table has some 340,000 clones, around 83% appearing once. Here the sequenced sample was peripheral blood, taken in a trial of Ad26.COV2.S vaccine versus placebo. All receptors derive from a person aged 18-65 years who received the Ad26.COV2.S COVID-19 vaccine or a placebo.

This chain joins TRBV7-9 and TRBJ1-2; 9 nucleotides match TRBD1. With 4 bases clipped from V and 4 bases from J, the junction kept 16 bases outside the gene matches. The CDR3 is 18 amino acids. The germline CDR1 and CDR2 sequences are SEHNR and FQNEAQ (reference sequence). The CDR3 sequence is CASSSIRDREEGLYGYTF. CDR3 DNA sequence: TGTGCCAGCAGCTCAATCCGGGACAGGGAAGAGGGGCTCTATGGCTACACCTTC.

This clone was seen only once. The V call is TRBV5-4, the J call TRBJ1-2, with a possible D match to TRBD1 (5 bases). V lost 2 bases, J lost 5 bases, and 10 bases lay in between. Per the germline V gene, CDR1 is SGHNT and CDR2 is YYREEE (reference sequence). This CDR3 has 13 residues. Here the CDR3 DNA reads TGTGCCAGCAGCTTAGACGGGGCTTATGGCTACACCTTC. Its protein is CASSLDGAYGYTF.

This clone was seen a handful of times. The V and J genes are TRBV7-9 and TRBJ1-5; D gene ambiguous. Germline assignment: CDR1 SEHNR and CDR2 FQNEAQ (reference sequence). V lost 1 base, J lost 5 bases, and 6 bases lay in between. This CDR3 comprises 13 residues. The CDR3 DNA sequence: TGTGCCAGCAGCTTAGGGGCCCATCAGCCCCAGCATTTT. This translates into CASSLGAHQPQHF.

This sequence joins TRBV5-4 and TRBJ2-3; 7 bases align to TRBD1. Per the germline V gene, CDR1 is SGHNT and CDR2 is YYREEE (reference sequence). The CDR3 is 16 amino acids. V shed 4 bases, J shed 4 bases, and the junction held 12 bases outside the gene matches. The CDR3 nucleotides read TGTGCCAGCAGCCCAACGACAGGGAAATTTTCAGATACGCAGTATTTT. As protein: CASSPTTGKFSDTQYF.

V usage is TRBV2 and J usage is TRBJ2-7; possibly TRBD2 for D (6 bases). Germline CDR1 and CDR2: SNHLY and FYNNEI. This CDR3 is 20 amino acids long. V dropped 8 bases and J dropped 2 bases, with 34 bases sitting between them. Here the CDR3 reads CASHLRGGNIRLRPAYEQYF. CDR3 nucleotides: TGTGCCAGCCACCTCCGAGGAGGGAACATTCGCCTACGCCCCGCCTACGAGCAGTACTTC. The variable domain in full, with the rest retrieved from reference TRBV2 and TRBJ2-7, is EPEVTQTPSHQVTQMGQEVILRCVPISNHLYFYWYRQILGQKVEFLVSFYNNEISEKSEIFDDQFSVERPDGSNFTLKIRSTKLEDSAMYFCASHLRGGNIRLRPAYEQYFGPGTRLTVT.

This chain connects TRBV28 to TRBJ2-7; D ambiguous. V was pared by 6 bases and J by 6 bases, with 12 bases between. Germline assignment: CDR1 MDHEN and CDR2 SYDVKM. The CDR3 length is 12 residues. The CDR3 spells CASRLAMGEQYF. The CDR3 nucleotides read TGTGCCAGCAGGTTGGCCATGGGCGAGCAGTACTTC.

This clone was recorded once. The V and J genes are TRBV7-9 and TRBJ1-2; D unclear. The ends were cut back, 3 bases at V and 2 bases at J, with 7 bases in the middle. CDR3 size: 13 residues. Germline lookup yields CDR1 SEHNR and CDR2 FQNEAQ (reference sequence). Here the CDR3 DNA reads TGTGCCAGCAGCTTGCAGGAGAACTATGGCTACACCTTC. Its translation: CASSLQENYGYTF.

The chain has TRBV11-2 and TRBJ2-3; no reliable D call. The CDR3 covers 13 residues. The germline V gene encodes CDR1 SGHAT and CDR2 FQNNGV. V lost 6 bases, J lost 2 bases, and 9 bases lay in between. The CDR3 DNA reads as TGTGCCAGCAGTTTGATCGACACAGATACGCAGTATTTT. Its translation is CASSLIDTDTQYF.

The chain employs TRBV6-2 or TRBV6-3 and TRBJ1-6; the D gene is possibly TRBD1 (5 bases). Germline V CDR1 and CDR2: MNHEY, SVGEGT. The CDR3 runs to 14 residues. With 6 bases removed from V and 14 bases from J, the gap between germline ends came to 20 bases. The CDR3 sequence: CASSPTGHPGTLHF. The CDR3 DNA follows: TGTGCCAGCAGCCCGACGGGGCACCCGGGCACCCTCCACTTT.

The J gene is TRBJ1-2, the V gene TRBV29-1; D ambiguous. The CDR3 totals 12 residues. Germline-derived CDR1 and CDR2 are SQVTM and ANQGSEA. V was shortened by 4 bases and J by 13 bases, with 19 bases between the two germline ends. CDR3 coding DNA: TGCAGCGTTGCCCCCCTGACTTCGGCGCTCACCTTC. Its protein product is CSVAPLTSALTF.

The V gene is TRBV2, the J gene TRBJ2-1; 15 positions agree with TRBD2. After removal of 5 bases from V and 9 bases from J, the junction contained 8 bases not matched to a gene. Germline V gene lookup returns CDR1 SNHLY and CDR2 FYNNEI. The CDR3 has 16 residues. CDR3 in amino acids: CASSRGLAGGIAEQFF. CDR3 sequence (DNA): TGTGCCAGCAGTCGAGGACTAGCGGGGGGGATAGCTGAGCAGTTCTTC.

Here the CDR3 DNA reads TGTGCCAGTAGTATTTGGTCGACAGGTTGGCAGCCCCAGCATTTT. It specifies CASSIWSTGWQPQHF. The chain combines TRBV19 with TRBJ1-5, with a possible D match to TRBD1 (6 bases). Germline V lookup: CDR1 LNHDA, CDR2 SQIVND (reference sequence). The CDR3 spans 15 residues. V shed 3 bases and J shed 7 bases, with 16 bases lying between them.

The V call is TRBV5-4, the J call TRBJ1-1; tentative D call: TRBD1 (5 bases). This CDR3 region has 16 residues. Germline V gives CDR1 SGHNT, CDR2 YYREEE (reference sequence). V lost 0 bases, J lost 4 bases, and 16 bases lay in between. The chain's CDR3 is CASSLGLSGRGTEAFF. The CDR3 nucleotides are TGTGCCAGCAGCTTGGGATTGTCAGGGCGGGGCACTGAAGCTTTCTTT.

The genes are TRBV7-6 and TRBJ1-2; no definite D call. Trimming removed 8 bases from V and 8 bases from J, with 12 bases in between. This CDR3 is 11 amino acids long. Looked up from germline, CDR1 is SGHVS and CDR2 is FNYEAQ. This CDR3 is CASGTWEGYTF. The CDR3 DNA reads TGTGCCAGCGGTACTTGGGAAGGCTACACCTTC.

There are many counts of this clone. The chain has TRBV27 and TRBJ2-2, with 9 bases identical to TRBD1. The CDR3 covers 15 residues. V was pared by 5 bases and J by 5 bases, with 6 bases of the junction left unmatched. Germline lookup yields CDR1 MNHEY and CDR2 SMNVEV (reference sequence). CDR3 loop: CASSKLDRGTGELFF. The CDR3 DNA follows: TGTGCCAGCAGTAAGCTGGACAGGGGAACCGGGGAGCTGTTTTTT.

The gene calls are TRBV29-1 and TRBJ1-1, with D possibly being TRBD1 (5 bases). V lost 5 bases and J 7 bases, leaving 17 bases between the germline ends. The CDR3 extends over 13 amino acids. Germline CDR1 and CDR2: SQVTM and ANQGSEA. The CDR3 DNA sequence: TGCAGCGTTCGGACCGACAGATCTCTTGAAGCTTTCTTT. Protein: CSVRTDRSLEAFF.

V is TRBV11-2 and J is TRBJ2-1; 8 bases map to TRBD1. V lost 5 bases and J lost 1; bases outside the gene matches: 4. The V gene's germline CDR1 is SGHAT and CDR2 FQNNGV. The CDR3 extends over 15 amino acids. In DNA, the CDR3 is TGTGCCAGCAGCAGACAGGGGCCGTCCTACAATGAGCAGTTCTTC. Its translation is CASSRQGPSYNEQFF.

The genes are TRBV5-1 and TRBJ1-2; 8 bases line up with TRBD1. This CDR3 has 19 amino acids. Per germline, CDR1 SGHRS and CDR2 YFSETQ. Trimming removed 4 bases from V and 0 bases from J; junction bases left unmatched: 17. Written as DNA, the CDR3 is TGCGCCAGCAGCGCCCTGTGGGGACAGGAAGGGGCCCCTAACTATGGCTACACCTTC. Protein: CASSALWGQEGAPNYGYTF.

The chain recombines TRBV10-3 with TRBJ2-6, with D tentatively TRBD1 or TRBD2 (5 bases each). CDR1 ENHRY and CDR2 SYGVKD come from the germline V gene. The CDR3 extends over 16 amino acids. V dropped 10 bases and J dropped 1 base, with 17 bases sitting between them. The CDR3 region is CANGDSRGSGANVLTF. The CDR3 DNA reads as TGTGCCAACGGAGATTCGAGGGGATCTGGGGCCAACGTCCTGACTTTC.

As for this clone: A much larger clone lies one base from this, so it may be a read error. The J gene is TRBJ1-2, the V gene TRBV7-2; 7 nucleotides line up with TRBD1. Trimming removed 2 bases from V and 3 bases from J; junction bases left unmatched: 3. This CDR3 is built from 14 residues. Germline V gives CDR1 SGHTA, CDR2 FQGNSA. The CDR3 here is CASSLSTGYYGYTF. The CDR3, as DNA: TGTGCCAGCAGCTTATCGACAGGGTACTATGGCTACACCTTC.

CDR3 coding DNA: TGTGCCACCAGCAGAGAACGAGATAACTATGGCTACACCTTC. Amino acid sequence: CATSRERDNYGYTF. This chain uses TRBV15 with TRBJ1-2; D unclear. CDR3 size: 14 residues. Between the trimmed V and J ends, which lost 0 bases and 1 base, there was a span of 6 bases. Germline CDR1 is LNHNV and CDR2 is YYDKDF (reference sequence).

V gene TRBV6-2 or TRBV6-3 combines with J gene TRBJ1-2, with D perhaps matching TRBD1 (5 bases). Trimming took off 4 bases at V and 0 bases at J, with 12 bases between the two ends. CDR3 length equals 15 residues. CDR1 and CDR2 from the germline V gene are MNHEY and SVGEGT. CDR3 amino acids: CASSSTALANYGYTF. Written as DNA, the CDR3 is TGTGCCAGCAGTTCGACAGCTTTGGCTAACTATGGCTACACCTTC.

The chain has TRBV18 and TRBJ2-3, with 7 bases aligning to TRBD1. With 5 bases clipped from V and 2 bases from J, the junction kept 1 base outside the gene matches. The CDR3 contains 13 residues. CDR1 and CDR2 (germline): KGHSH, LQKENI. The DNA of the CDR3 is TGTGCCAGCTCAGACAGGGACACAGATACGCAGTATTTT. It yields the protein CASSDRDTDTQYF. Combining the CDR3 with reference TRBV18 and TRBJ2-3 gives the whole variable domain NAGVMQNPRHLVRRRGQEARLRCSPMKGHSHVYWYRQLPEEGLKFMVYLQKENIIDESGMPKERFSAEFPKEGPSILRIQQVVRGDSAAYFCASSDRDTDTQYFGPGTRLTVL.

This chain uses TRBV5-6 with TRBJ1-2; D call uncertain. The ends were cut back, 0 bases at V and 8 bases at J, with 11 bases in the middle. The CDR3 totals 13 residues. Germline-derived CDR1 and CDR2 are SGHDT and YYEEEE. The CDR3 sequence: CASSLGRARGYTF. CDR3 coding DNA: TGTGCCAGCAGCTTGGGGAGGGCTCGAGGCTACACCTTC.

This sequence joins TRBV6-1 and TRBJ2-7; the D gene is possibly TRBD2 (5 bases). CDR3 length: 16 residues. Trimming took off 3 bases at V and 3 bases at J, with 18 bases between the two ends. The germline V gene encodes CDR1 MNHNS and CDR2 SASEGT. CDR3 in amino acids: CASSEDKRTGVYEQYF. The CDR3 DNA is TGTGCCAGCAGTGAGGATAAGCGGACTGGCGTCTACGAGCAGTACTTC.

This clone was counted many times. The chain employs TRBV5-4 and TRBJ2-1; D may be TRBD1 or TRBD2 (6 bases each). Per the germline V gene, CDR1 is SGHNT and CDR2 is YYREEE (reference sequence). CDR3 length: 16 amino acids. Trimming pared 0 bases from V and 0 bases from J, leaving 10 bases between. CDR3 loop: CASSLGGASSYNEQFF. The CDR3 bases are TGTGCCAGCAGCTTGGGGGGGGCGAGCTCCTACAATGAGCAGTTCTTC.

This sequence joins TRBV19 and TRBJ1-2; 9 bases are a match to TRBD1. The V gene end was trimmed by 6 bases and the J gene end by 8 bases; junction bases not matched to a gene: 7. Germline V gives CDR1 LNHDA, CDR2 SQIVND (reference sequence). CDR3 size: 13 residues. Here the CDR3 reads CASSFWDREGYTF. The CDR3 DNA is TGTGCCAGTAGCTTCTGGGACAGGGAAGGCTACACCTTC.

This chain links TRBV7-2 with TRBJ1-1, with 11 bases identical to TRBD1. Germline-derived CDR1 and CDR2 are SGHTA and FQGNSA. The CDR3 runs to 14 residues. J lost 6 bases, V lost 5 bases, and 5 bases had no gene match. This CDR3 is CASSPRTGGPEAFF. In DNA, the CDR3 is TGTGCCAGCAGCCCCCGGACAGGGGGCCCTGAAGCTTTCTTT.